This TCR beta chain was retrieved from a study of cytomegalovirus exposure and HLA in healthy donors. The wider study: The same platform was used for the 90 to 150 validation repertoires as for the roughly 670 first-cohort repertoires, as reported in a later analysis. Findings and caveats of the study: Across donors, most TCRs were seen rarely, yet some public ones were widespread. Overall, approximately 150 TCR beta chains were annotated as cytomegalovirus-associated.

V was shortened by 0 bases and J by 10 bases, with 10 bases between the two germline ends. From germline, CDR1 is SGHRS and CDR2 YFSETQ. The CDR3 spans 12 residues. About this clone: The antigen is not known.

Libraries were prepared by immunoSEQ multiplex PCR; TCRdb keeps only in-frame clonotypes and omits some of them. The profile covers some 200,000 clones, with 85% to 95% appearing a single time and roughly 1% taken by the ten largest. Sample: PBMCs. The receptor's source is a young woman in good health and CMV-seronegative. The rearrangement joins TRBV5-1 to TRBJ1-2; D gene ambiguous. This CDR3 reads CASSLEPQIYTF. In DNA form, the CDR3 reads TGCGCCAGCAGCTTGGAACCACAAATCTACACCTTC.